Here is one T cell receptor beta chain with its context. Looked up from germline, CDR1 is SGHVS and CDR2 is FQNEAQ. The CDR3 has 13 residues. The V and J ends lost 6 bases and 3 bases respectively, with 11 bases between them. The data were taken from a study of blood T cell repertoires in COVID-19. The repertoire was sequenced with immunoSEQ multiplex PCR; TCRdb's copy has only in-frame clones and lacks some. The top ten clones hold roughly 2% of a sample with about 240,000 clones, approximately 83% of them seen once. The chain joins TRBV7-8 to TRBJ1-1; D possibly corresponds to TRBD1 (5 bases). Sequences were obtained from peripheral blood. The sequence was collected from a young man who had recovered from COVID-19. The CDR3 protein is CASRMWGDTEAFF. CDR3 coding DNA: TGTGCCAGCAGGATGTGGGGGGACACTGAAGCTTTCTTT.